The 26 T cell receptor beta chains presented below share a single source sample, sequenced in a study of T cells in Graves' hyperthyroidism and ophthalmopathy (dated by TCRdb to about 2019). Library preparation was by multiplex PCR. The sample was run on an Illumina HiSeq 2000. TCR beta CDR3 regions were amplified from RNA transcripts. The TCR CDR3 was subjected to a first round of RT-PCR using the HTBI primer set and the Qiagen OneStep RT-PCR kit. TCRdb ran its own pipeline on the public reads, namely fastp trimming at Q25 and MiXCR clone calling, and kept in-frame beta chains. Under each unique CDR3 protein, matching rows form one entry showing the most common genes and DNA. For this sample the table gives 390,000 or so distinct CDR3 sequences, of which 14% to 15% were detected only once. Together, the top ten hold approximately 13% of the sample. The sample was blood. All receptors derive from a man aged 18 to 30 with Graves' ophthalmopathy.

At least ten counts were recorded for this clonotype. The J gene is TRBJ2-3, the V gene TRBV20-1, with D possibly matching TRBD2 (6 bases). V dropped 2 bases and J dropped 2 bases, with 20 bases sitting between them. The CDR3 extends over 17 amino acids. Germline V lookup: CDR1 DFQATT, CDR2 SNEGSKA (reference sequence). The chain's CDR3 is CSARYPIASADTDTQYF. The CDR3 DNA follows: TGCAGTGCTAGATATCCGATTGCTAGCGCAGACACAGATACGCAGTATTTT.

There are many counts of this clonotype. DNA of the CDR3: TGTGCCAGCAGCTTCACAGGGGCAAATCAGCCCCAGCATTTT. Translating it yields CASSFTGANQPQHF. This chain links TRBV7-2 with TRBJ1-5; 7 bases match TRBD1. Germline V gene lookup returns CDR1 SGHTA and CDR2 FQGNSA. CDR3 length: 14 residues. After removal of 3 bases from V and 4 bases from J, the junction contained 3 bases not matched to a gene.

This clonotype showed up just a few times. The CDR3 nucleotides read TGTGCCAGCAGTCCGTCGGAGGTGGGAGTAGATTACTTC. This codes for CASSPSEVGVDYF. The chain has TRBV6-1 and TRBJ2-5; D perhaps matches TRBD2 (5 bases). Trimming cost V 5 bases and J 14 bases, with 21 bases left between them. Germline V gene sequence: CDR1 MNHNS, CDR2 SASEGT. The CDR3 totals 13 residues.

Regarding this clonotype: One end of the junction varies from germline; a read error may be responsible. V is TRBV11-2 and J is TRBJ1-2; perhaps TRBD1 as D (5 bases). The V gene's germline CDR1 is SGHAT and CDR2 FQNNGV. The CDR3 is 15 amino acids. Written as DNA, the CDR3 is TGTGCCAGCAGCTTAGGCCCGGGGACTAACTATAGCTACACCTTC. This codes for CASSLGPGTNYSYTF. Using reference TRBV11-2 and TRBJ1-2 for the parts outside the CDR3, the full variable domain is EAGVAQSPRYKIIEKRQSVAFWCNPISGHATLYWYQQILGQGPKLLIQFQNNGVVDDSQLPKDRFSAERLKGVDSTLKIQPAKLEDSAVYLCASSLGPGTNYSYTFGSGTRLTVV.

This clonotype showed up just a few times. The V and J genes are TRBV6-2 or TRBV6-3 and TRBJ1-5; D is perhaps TRBD1 (6 bases). The CDR3 length is 14 residues. Between the trimmed V and J ends, which lost 6 bases and 3 bases, there was a span of 12 bases. CDR1 is MNHEY and CDR2 is SVGEGT in the germline V gene. This CDR3 is CASRGGGPNQPQHF. In DNA form, the CDR3 reads TGTGCCAGCAGGGGGGGGGGGCCCAATCAGCCCCAGCATTTT.

This clonotype was detected only once. The rearrangement uses TRBV2 and TRBJ1-5; TRBD1 aligns across 9 bases. Germline assignment: CDR1 SNHLY and CDR2 FYNNEI. The trim removed 6 bases at V and 9 bases at J, leaving 6 bases unmatched. CDR3 length: 13 residues. CDR3 protein: CASSRDREGPQHF. The CDR3 DNA reads as TGTGCCAGCAGCCGGGACAGGGAAGGGCCCCAGCATTTT.

This clonotype was counted many times. The genes are TRBV2 and TRBJ2-7; D may correspond to TRBD1 or TRBD2 (5 bases each). This CDR3 spans 15 amino acids. Looked up from germline, CDR1 is SNHLY and CDR2 is FYNNEI. V lost 6 bases, J lost 4 bases, and 19 bases lay in between. In DNA, the CDR3 is TGTGCCAGCAGGTCAGAACAGGAGGCATGGTACGAGCAGTACTTC. Its protein is CASRSEQEAWYEQYF.

This clonotype was picked up many times. This chain links TRBV4-1 with TRBJ1-1; tentative D call: TRBD1 (6 bases). CDR3 length: 14 amino acids. The V and J ends lost 2 bases and 0 bases respectively, with 7 bases between them. Germline V lookup: CDR1 MGHRA, CDR2 YSYEKL. CDR3 bases: TGCGCCAGCAGCCAATGGACAGTGAACACTGAAGCTTTCTTT. Encoded protein: CASSQWTVNTEAFF.

This clonotype was picked up a small number of times. J is TRBJ1-2 and V is TRBV19; tentatively, D is TRBD1 (5 bases). Germline V gene sequence: CDR1 LNHDA, CDR2 SQIVND (reference sequence). Deletions cut 6 bases from V and 2 bases from J, with 13 bases between. CDR3 length: 14 residues. The CDR3 sequence: CASSPRPGNYGYTF. For the CDR3, the DNA is TGTGCCAGTAGCCCTCGTCCAGGGAACTATGGCTACACCTTC.

This clonotype was seen at least ten times. This rearrangement joins TRBV6-1 to TRBJ1-5; the match to TRBD1 covers 8 bases. The V segment lost 6 bases and the J segment 4 bases; nucleotides outside the gene matches: 8. The CDR3 sequence is 15 residues long. CDR1 is MNHNS and CDR2 is SASEGT in the germline V gene. CDR3 DNA sequence: TGTGCCAGCAGCCATAGGACAGGGCCAAATCAGCCCCAGCATTTT. Residues: CASSHRTGPNQPQHF.

The J gene is TRBJ1-1, the V gene TRBV9; possibly TRBD1 for D (6 bases). V shed 4 bases and J shed 0 bases, with 13 bases lying between them. The V gene's germline CDR1 is SGDLS and CDR2 YYNGEE. The CDR3 consists of 15 residues. DNA of the CDR3: TGTGCCAGCAGCCCGGGGGGGGCCTTGAACACTGAAGCTTTCTTT. Protein sequence: CASSPGGALNTEAFF.

A word on this clonotype: A much bigger clone sits one base away, suggesting this may be a read error. This rearrangement joins TRBV7-9 to TRBJ2-4, with D maybe TRBD1 (6 bases). Germline V gene data show CDR1 as SEHNR and CDR2 as FQNEAQ (reference sequence). The CDR3 contains 15 residues. CDR3 nucleotides: TGTGCCAGCAGCCGGAAGGGGGACACCTCAAACATTCAGCACTTC. This codes for CASSRKGDTSNIQHF.

This clonotype was counted between two and nine times. This rearrangement joins TRBV5-1 to TRBJ2-7; 16 nucleotides match TRBD2. The CDR3 runs 17 residues. Germline V CDR1 and CDR2: SGHRS, YFSETQ. V trimming: 4 bases; J trimming: 4 bases; junction bases outside the gene matches: 8. As DNA, the CDR3 is TGCGCCAGCAGCCCGGGACTAGCGGGGGGGCTTCGGTACGAGCAGTACTTC. Protein product: CASSPGLAGGLRYEQYF.

Ten or more counts support this clonotype. The CDR3 DNA reads TGTGCCAGCAGCCACCCTGGGACAGGGGCGAACTATGGCTACACCTTC. Translation gives CASSHPGTGANYGYTF. V and J are TRBV3-1 and TRBJ1-2, with TRBD1 matching over 10 bases. J was trimmed by 2 bases and V by 3 bases; bases with no gene match: 6. Germline V lookup: CDR1 LGHDT, CDR2 YNNKEL (reference sequence). The length of the CDR3 is 16 residues.

Notes on this clonotype: This clone may be a read error of a much larger clone one base away. This chain uses TRBV6-1 with TRBJ2-7; 8 bases fit TRBD1. Germline CDR1 reads MNHNS; CDR2 reads SASEGT. The CDR3 is 15 residues long. As DNA, the CDR3 is TGTACCAGCAGTGAATGGGCAGGGGGCCCCTACGAGCAGTACTTC. This codes for CTSSEWAGGPYEQYF.

This clonotype was picked up a small number of times. The rearrangement joins TRBV7-6 to TRBJ1-3; TRBD1 is a possible D gene (6 bases). The germline CDR1 and CDR2 sequences are SGHVS and FNYEAQ. The CDR3 is 17 amino acids. V was pared by 5 bases and J by 0 bases, with 17 bases between. Written as DNA, the CDR3 is TGTGCCAGCAGCCGCTCGACAGGCGCTCTCTCTGGAAACACCATATATTTT. Its translation is CASSRSTGALSGNTIYF.

This clonotype was found a few times. CDR3 DNA: TGTGCCAGCAGCCACGGACAGGGTACTGAAGCTTTCTTT. Protein product: CASSHGQGTEAFF. The rearrangement links TRBV3-1 to TRBJ1-1, with TRBD1 matching 8 bases. CDR1 and CDR2 (germline): LGHDT, YNNKEL (reference sequence). Germline trimming cut 3 bases from V and 5 bases from J; bases unmatched to any gene: 2. CDR3 length equals 13 residues. The whole variable domain, filled in from reference TRBV3-1 and TRBJ1-1, reads DTAVSQTPKYLVTQMGNDKSIKCEQNLGHDTMYWYKQDSKKFLKIMFSYNNKELIINETVPNRFSPKSPDKAHLNLHINSLELGDSAVYFCASSHGQGTEAFFGQGTRLTVV.

This clonotype was detected ten times or more. The gene calls are TRBV11-2 and TRBJ1-2; D gene unclear. CDR1 and CDR2 from the germline V gene are SGHAT and FQNNGV. This CDR3 has 14 amino acids. The germline V and J ends were trimmed by 4 bases and 5 bases, with 14 bases remaining between them. The CDR3 spells CASSSHGVGYGYTF. CDR3 DNA: TGTGCCAGCAGCTCCCACGGGGTGGGATATGGCTACACCTTC.

The rearrangement links TRBV6-2 or TRBV6-3 to TRBJ2-2, with D perhaps matching TRBD1 (6 bases). V dropped 2 bases and J dropped 6 bases, with 13 bases sitting between them. The CDR3 is made up of 15 amino acids. The germline V gene encodes CDR1 MNHEY and CDR2 SVGEGT. The CDR3 loop reads CASSYPQQGPGELFF. In nucleotides, the CDR3 is TGTGCCAGCAGTTACCCACAACAGGGTCCCGGGGAGCTGTTTTTT.

This clonotype was found many times. V usage is TRBV11-2 and J usage is TRBJ2-2; D gene unclear. Trimming pared 0 bases from V and 3 bases from J, leaving 8 bases between. Germline V CDR1 and CDR2: SGHAT, FQNNGV. CDR3 size: 15 residues. In nucleotides, the CDR3 is TGTGCCAGCAGCTTAGAGCCAGGAGACACCGGGGAGCTGTTTTTT. It translates to CASSLEPGDTGELFF.

This clonotype was observed at least ten times. The rearrangement joins TRBV3-1 to TRBJ2-3; 10 bases line up with TRBD1. Germline assignment: CDR1 LGHDT and CDR2 YNNKEL (reference sequence). With V trimmed by 3 bases and J by 3 bases, 0 bases remained unmatched. The CDR3 extends over 14 amino acids. The CDR3 sequence: CASSQGQGTDTQYF. CDR3 coding DNA: TGTGCCAGCAGCCAGGGACAGGGGACAGATACGCAGTATTTT.

Turning to this clonotype: A much more abundant neighbour one base away suggests this may be a read error. V usage is TRBV5-1 and J usage is TRBJ2-1; TRBD2 matches 8 bases. V shed 5 bases and J 0 bases; nucleotides not matched to a gene: 10. The CDR3 length is 17 residues. Germline CDR1 is SGHRS and CDR2 is YFSETQ. This chain's CDR3 is CASRGGGAGDSYNEQFF. The CDR3 DNA reads as TGCGCCAGCAGAGGGGGGGGAGCGGGAGACTCCTACAATGAGCAGTTCTTC.

This clonotype has at least ten counts. The chain recombines TRBV7-3 with TRBJ2-7; 9 positions agree with TRBD1. Germline V gene sequence: CDR1 SGHTA, CDR2 FQGTGA. The CDR3 length is 15 residues. V dropped 2 bases and J dropped 2; count of bases not matched to a gene: 4. CDR3 region: CASSLSGQGPYEQYF. The CDR3 DNA follows: TGTGCCAGCAGCTTATCGGGACAGGGCCCCTACGAGCAGTACTTC.

This clonotype appeared many times. The V gene is TRBV12-3 or TRBV12-4, the J gene TRBJ2-7; 9 bases align to TRBD2. Trimming took 3 bases from V and 7 from J; bases not matched to a gene: 4. CDR3 length: 13 residues. The CDR3 bases are TGTGCCAGCAGTTTTAGCGGGAGCCGGGAGCAGTACTTC. Translation gives CASSFSGSREQYF.

The sample holds many counts of this clonotype. The rearrangement joins TRBV7-9 to TRBJ2-4; 7 bases align to TRBD2. J was trimmed by 2 bases and V by 8 bases; bases with no gene match: 6. The CDR3 is made up of 14 amino acids. Germline V gene data show CDR1 as SEHNR and CDR2 as FQNEAQ (reference sequence). CDR3 in amino acids: CASGPGGTKNIQYF. CDR3 nucleotides: TGTGCCAGCGGCCCGGGGGGTACCAAAAACATTCAGTACTTC.

This clonotype has ten or more counts. As DNA, the CDR3 is TGCGCCAGCAGCTTGGTTGGGAGAGAGTACGAGCAGTACTTC. Protein sequence: CASSLVGREYEQYF. J is TRBJ2-7 and V is TRBV5-1, with D perhaps matching TRBD2 (5 bases). V dropped 0 bases and J dropped 4 bases, with 11 bases sitting between them. There are 14 residues in the CDR3. Germline-derived CDR1 and CDR2 are SGHRS and YFSETQ.